This TCR beta chain was sequenced in a study of blood T cell repertoires in COVID-19. The CDR3 sequence is 18 residues long. Germline lookup yields CDR1 GTSNPN and CDR2 SVGIG (reference sequence). V lost 2 bases, J lost 0 bases, and 20 bases lay in between. Repertoires were generated with immunoSEQ multiplex PCR, while TCRdb's copy carries only in-frame clones and drops some. Among roughly 86,000 clones listed, roughly nine tenths were seen once. The clonotype originates from a man aged 50 to 59 with active or convalescent COVID-19. V and J are TRBV30 and TRBJ1-3; D is uncertain. Sequences were obtained from peripheral blood. The CDR3 loop reads CAWSSTPSGGVSGNTIYF. The DNA for the CDR3 is TGTGCCTGGAGTTCAACACCATCGGGCGGGGTCTCTGGAAACACCATATATTTT.